Shown below are 23 T cell receptor beta chains from a single sample sequenced in a study of blood T cell repertoires in COVID-19. Profiled with immunoSEQ multiplex PCR; TCRdb holds only in-frame clones, not every one. The sample comprises 130,000 to 150,000 clones, around 84% of which are singletons, and approximately 13% rests with the top ten. The source material was peripheral blood. The receptors were sampled from a man aged 60 to 75 with active or convalescent COVID-19.

This chain connects TRBV2 to TRBJ2-1; 11 bases fit TRBD2. This CDR3 region has 18 residues. V dropped 10 bases and J dropped 0; count of bases not matched to a gene: 14. The germline V gene encodes CDR1 SNHLY and CDR2 FYNNEI. The chain's CDR3 is CAILGSLAGGNSYNEQFF. As DNA, the CDR3 is TGTGCCATCCTCGGGTCGCTAGCGGGAGGTAACTCCTACAATGAGCAGTTCTTC.

The chain recombines TRBV7-8 with TRBJ1-4; D is undetermined. The CDR3 consists of 14 residues. Germline values: CDR1 SGHVS, CDR2 FQNEAQ. V was trimmed by 5 bases and J by 4 bases, leaving 11 bases between them. CDR3 residues: CASSLGGDNEKLFF. The CDR3, as DNA: TGTGCCAGCAGCCTCGGAGGCGATAATGAAAAACTGTTTTTT.

The V call is TRBV18, the J call TRBJ1-3; D unclear. This CDR3 spans 13 amino acids. V shed 3 bases and J shed 4 bases, with 7 bases lying between them. The V gene's germline CDR1 is KGHSH and CDR2 LQKENI. CDR3 in DNA: TGTGCCAGCTCACCCGGGAGGGGAAACACCATATATTTT. Protein sequence: CASSPGRGNTIYF. Full variable domain (remainder filled in from reference TRBV18 and TRBJ1-3): NAGVMQNPRHLVRRRGQEARLRCSPMKGHSHVYWYRQLPEEGLKFMVYLQKENIIDESGMPKERFSAEFPKEGPSILRIQQVVRGDSAAYFCASSPGRGNTIYFGEGSWLTVV.

This chain links TRBV5-1 with TRBJ2-1, with D perhaps TRBD1 (6 bases). The CDR3 sequence is 16 residues long. Germline CDR1 and CDR2: SGHRS and YFSETQ. V lost 1 base to trimming and J lost 8 bases, with 19 bases between them. CDR3 region: CASSLKGNRVGDEQFF. The CDR3 DNA sequence: TGCGCCAGCAGCTTGAAAGGAAACAGGGTAGGCGATGAGCAGTTCTTC.

The chain couples TRBV6-6 to TRBJ2-7; D not certain. The CDR3 contains 13 residues. CDR1 is MNHNY and CDR2 is SVGAGI in the germline V gene (reference sequence). The ends were cut back, 6 bases at V and 0 bases at J, with 9 bases in the middle. CDR3 DNA: TGTGCCAGCAGCCCGCCGGGCTCCTACGAGCAGTACTTC. This sequence encodes CASSPPGSYEQYF.

This chain joins TRBV7-6 and TRBJ1-4; TRBD1 agrees at 8 bases. Germline-derived CDR1 and CDR2 are SGHVS and FNYEAQ. V shed 6 bases and J 1 base; nucleotides not matched to a gene: 4. The CDR3 has 15 residues. CDR3 nucleotides: TGTGCCAGCAGTTATACAGGGGGAACTAATGAAAAACTGTTTTTT. This codes for CASSYTGGTNEKLFF.

The J gene is TRBJ2-7, the V gene TRBV6-5, with 8 bases fitting TRBD1. Germline V gene sequence: CDR1 MNHEY, CDR2 SVGAGI. V lost 6 bases, J lost 0 bases, and 7 bases stayed unmatched. The CDR3 is made up of 15 amino acids. Written as DNA, the CDR3 is TGTGCCAGCAGGGCCGGGACAGGAGACTCCTACGAGCAGTACTTC. It specifies CASRAGTGDSYEQYF.

CDR3 sequence reads: CASSLGQRTYNEQFF. The CDR3 bases are TGTGCCAGCAGCCTCGGACAGAGAACCTACAATGAGCAGTTCTTC. The gene calls are TRBV6-6 and TRBJ2-1, with TRBD1 as a possible D gene (6 bases). V lost 6 bases, J lost 2 bases, and 14 bases lay in between. The CDR3 spans 15 residues. Germline-derived CDR1 and CDR2 are MNHNY and SVGAGI (reference sequence).

Here the CDR3 DNA reads TGTGCCAGCAAACCAGCGGGACGACACGAGCAGTACTTC. This translates into CASKPAGRHEQYF. This chain joins TRBV6-5 and TRBJ2-7; 7 bases map to TRBD2. Germline CDR1 MNHEY, CDR2 SVGAGI. Germline trimming cut 7 bases from V and 5 bases from J; bases unmatched to any gene: 8. The CDR3 runs to 13 residues.

CDR3 bases: TGTGCCAGCAGGGCGGGGCTAGCGGGAGGGTGGTCCTACAATGAGCAGTTCTTC. It encodes CASRAGLAGGWSYNEQFF. The chain uses TRBV2 and TRBJ2-1; 12 positions match TRBD2. Germline assignment: CDR1 SNHLY and CDR2 FYNNEI. The CDR3 runs to 18 residues. V lost 6 bases, J lost 1 base, and 10 bases stayed unmatched.

The J gene is TRBJ1-4, the V gene TRBV3-1 (or the pseudogene TRBV3-2); 8 nucleotides agree with TRBD1. The CDR3 contains 17 residues. The ends lost 0 bases at V and 8 bases at J; junction bases unmatched: 11. The germline V gene encodes CDR1 LGHDT and CDR2 YNNKEL (reference sequence). The CDR3 here is CASSQDLLTGAHEKLFF. In DNA form, the CDR3 reads TGTGCCAGCAGCCAAGATCTGTTGACAGGGGCGCACGAAAAACTGTTTTTT.

The chain is built from TRBV7-2 and TRBJ2-3, with 8 positions matching TRBD2. CDR3 size: 16 residues. The germline V gene encodes CDR1 SGHTA and CDR2 FQGNSA. The J segment lost 2 bases and the V segment lost 1 base, leaving 5 bases of the junction unmatched. The CDR3 reads CASSLEAAGATDTQYF. Here the CDR3 DNA reads TGTGCCAGCAGCTTAGAGGCAGCGGGAGCCACAGATACGCAGTATTTT.

The chain couples TRBV28 to TRBJ2-3; 10 nucleotides match TRBD1. V lost 5 bases, J lost 6 bases, and 8 bases stayed unmatched. CDR1 is MDHEN and CDR2 is SYDVKM in the germline V gene. The CDR3 contains 15 residues. This CDR3 reads CASSPRTGGFDTQYF. The CDR3 DNA reads TGTGCCAGCAGTCCTCGGACAGGGGGGTTCGATACGCAGTATTTT.

The chain has TRBV4-3 and TRBJ2-4; D perhaps matches TRBD1 (6 bases). Germline lookup yields CDR1 LGHNA and CDR2 YSLEER. CDR3 length: 14 amino acids. V was cut by 1 base and J by 5 bases, with 9 bases left in between. Here the CDR3 DNA reads TGCGCCAGCAGCCAAGCTCACAGGGAAAACATTCAGTACTTC. This translates into CASSQAHRENIQYF.

The chain couples TRBV5-1 to TRBJ2-3, with D unresolved. The CDR3 sequence is 13 residues long. V lost 1 base and J lost 6, with 9 bases in between. The germline V gene has CDR1 SGHRS and CDR2 YFSETQ. The CDR3 sequence: CASSLMTRDTQYF. The CDR3 DNA reads TGCGCCAGCAGCTTGATGACGAGGGATACGCAGTATTTT.

The chain recombines TRBV11-2 with TRBJ2-1; possible D gene TRBD2, 6 bases. The CDR3 covers 16 residues. Trimming removed 1 base at V and 1 base at J, with 11 bases between. Germline assignment: CDR1 SGHAT and CDR2 FQNNGV. CDR3 amino acids: CASSLGGARSYNEQFF. The CDR3 DNA reads TGTGCCAGCAGCTTAGGCGGGGCAAGATCCTACAATGAGCAGTTCTTC.

The rearrangement joins TRBV5-1 to TRBJ1-1; 9 bases match TRBD1. Germline CDR1 is SGHRS and CDR2 is YFSETQ. The CDR3 has 15 residues. J lost 0 bases, V lost 4 bases, and 4 bases had no gene match. CDR3 loop: CASSGTGNLNTEAFF. The DNA for the CDR3 is TGCGCCAGCAGCGGGACAGGGAACTTGAACACTGAAGCTTTCTTT. Full variable domain (missing parts from reference TRBV5-1 and TRBJ1-1): KAGVTQTPRYLIKTRGQQVTLSCSPISGHRSVSWYQQTPGQGLQFLFEYFSETQRNKGNFPGRFSGRQFSNSRSEMNVSTLELGDSALYLCASSGTGNLNTEAFFGQGTRLTVV.

The rearrangement joins TRBV5-1 to TRBJ1-6; TRBD1 aligns across 9 bases. Losses at the gene ends were 2 bases for V and 7 bases for J; bases not matched to a gene: 4. The CDR3 covers 15 residues. Germline CDR1 SGHRS, CDR2 YFSETQ. The CDR3 region is CASSLHRGRNSPLHF. The DNA for the CDR3 is TGCGCCAGCAGCTTACACAGGGGGCGAAATTCACCCCTCCACTTT.

The J gene is TRBJ1-1, the V gene TRBV7-2; 8 bases map to TRBD1. The J segment lost 4 bases and the V segment lost 1 base, leaving 14 bases of the junction unmatched. Germline assignment: CDR1 SGHTA and CDR2 FQGNSA. The CDR3 length is 18 residues. The CDR3 is CASSLVRPGGADITEAFF. CDR3 coding DNA: TGTGCCAGCAGCTTAGTAAGGCCAGGGGGCGCGGATATCACTGAAGCTTTCTTT.

The chain recombines TRBV10-2 with TRBJ1-6; tentatively, D is TRBD1 (5 bases). CDR3 length: 14 amino acids. Between the trimmed V and J ends, which lost 0 bases and 9 bases, there was a span of 9 bases. Germline V gene sequence: CDR1 WSHSY, CDR2 SAAADI. DNA for the CDR3: TGCGCCAGCAGTGAGTCAGTGGGGGGTTCACCCCTCCACTTT. Translated: CASSESVGGSPLHF.

V usage is TRBV28 and J usage is TRBJ1-2, with D perhaps TRBD1 (6 bases). Germline V gene sequence: CDR1 MDHEN, CDR2 SYDVKM. CDR3 length: 17 residues. The germline V and J ends were trimmed by 6 bases and 3 bases, with 23 bases remaining between them. The chain's CDR3 is CASSRNPWTVRDYGYTF. The CDR3 bases are TGTGCCAGCAGCCGAAACCCTTGGACAGTTAGAGACTATGGCTACACCTTC.

The chain carries TRBV19 and TRBJ1-5; TRBD1 matches 7 bases. The germline CDR1 and CDR2 sequences are LNHDA and SQIVND (reference sequence). Unmatched junction bases numbered 5, after V lost 8 bases and J lost 1 base. The CDR3 has 14 amino acids. The CDR3, as DNA: TGTGCCAGTTGGGGGACAGCGAGCAATCAGCCCCAGCATTTT. Translation: CASWGTASNQPQHF.

The chain combines TRBV27 with TRBJ1-1; maybe TRBD1 (6 bases). The ends were cut back, 5 bases at V and 0 bases at J, with 10 bases in the middle. Germline assignment: CDR1 MNHEY and CDR2 SMNVEV (reference sequence). The CDR3 has 14 residues. The CDR3 is CASSVHRVNTEAFF. The CDR3 nucleotides read TGTGCCAGCAGTGTCCACAGGGTGAACACTGAAGCTTTCTTT.